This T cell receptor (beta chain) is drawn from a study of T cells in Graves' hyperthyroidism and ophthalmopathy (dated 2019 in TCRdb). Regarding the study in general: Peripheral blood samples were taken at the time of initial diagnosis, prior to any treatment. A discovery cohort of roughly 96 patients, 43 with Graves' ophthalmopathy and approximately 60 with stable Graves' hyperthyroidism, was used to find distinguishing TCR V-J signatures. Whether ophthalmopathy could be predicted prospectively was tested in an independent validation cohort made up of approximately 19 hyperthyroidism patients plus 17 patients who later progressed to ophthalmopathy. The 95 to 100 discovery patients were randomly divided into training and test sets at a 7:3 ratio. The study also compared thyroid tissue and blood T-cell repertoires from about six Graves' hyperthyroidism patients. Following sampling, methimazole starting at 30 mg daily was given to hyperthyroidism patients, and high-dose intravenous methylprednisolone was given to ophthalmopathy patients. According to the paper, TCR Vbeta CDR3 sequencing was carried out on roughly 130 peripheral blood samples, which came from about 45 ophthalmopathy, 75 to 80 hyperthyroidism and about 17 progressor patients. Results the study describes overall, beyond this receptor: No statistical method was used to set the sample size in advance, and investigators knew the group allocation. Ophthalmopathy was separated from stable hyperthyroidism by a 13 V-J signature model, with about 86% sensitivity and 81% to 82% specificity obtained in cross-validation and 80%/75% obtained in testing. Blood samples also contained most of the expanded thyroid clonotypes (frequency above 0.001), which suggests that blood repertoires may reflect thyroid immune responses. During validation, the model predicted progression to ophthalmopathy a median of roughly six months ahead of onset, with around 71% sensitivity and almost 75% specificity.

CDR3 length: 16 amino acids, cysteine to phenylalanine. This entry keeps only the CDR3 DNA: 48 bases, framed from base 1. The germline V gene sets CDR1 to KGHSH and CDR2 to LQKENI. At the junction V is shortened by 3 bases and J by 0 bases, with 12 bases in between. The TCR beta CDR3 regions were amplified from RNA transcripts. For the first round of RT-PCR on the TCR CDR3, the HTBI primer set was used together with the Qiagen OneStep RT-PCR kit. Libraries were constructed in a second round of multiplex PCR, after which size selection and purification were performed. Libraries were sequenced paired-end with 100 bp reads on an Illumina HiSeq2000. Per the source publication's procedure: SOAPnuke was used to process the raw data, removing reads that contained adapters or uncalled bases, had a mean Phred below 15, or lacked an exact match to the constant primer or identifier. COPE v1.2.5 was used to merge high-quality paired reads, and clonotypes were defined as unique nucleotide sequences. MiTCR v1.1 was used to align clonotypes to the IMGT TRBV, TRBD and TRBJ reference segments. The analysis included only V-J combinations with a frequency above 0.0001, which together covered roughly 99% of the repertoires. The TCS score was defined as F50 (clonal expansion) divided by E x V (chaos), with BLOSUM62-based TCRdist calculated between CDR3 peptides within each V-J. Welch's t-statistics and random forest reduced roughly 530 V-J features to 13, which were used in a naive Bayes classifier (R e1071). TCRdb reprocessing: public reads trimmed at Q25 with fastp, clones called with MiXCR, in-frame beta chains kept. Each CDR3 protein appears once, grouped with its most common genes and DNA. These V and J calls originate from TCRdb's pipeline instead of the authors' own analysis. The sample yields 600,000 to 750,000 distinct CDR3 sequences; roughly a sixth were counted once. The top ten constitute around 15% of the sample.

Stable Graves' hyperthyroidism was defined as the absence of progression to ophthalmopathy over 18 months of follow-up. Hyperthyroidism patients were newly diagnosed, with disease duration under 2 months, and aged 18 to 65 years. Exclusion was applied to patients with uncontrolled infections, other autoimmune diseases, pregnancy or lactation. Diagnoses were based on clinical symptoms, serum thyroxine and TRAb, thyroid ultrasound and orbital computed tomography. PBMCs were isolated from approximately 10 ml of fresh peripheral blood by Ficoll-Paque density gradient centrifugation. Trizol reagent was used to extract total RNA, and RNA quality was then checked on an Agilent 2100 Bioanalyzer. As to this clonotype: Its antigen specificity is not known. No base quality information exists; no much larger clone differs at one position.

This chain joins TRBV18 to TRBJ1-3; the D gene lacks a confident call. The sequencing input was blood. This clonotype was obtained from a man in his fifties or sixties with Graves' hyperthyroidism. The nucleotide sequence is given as TGTGCCAGCTCACCCAGGATGGCGGACTCTGGAAACACCATATATTTT. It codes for CASSPRMADSGNTIYF.